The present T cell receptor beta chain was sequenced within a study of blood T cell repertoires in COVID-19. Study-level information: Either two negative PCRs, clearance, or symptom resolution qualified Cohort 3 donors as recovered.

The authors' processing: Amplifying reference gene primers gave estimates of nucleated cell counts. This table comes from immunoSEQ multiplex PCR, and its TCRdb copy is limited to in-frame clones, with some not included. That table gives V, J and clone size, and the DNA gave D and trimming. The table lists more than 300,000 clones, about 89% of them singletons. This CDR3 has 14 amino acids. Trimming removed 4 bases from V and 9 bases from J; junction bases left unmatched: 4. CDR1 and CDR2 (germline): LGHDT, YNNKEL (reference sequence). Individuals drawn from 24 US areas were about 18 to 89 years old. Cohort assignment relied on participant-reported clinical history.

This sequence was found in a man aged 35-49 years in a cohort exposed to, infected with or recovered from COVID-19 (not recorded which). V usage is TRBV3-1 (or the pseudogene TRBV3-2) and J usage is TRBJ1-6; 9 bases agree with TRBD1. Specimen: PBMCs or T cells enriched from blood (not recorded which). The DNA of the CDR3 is TGTGCCAGCAGCCCCGGGACAGGGAGTTCACCCCTCCACTTT. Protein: CASSPGTGSSPLHF.